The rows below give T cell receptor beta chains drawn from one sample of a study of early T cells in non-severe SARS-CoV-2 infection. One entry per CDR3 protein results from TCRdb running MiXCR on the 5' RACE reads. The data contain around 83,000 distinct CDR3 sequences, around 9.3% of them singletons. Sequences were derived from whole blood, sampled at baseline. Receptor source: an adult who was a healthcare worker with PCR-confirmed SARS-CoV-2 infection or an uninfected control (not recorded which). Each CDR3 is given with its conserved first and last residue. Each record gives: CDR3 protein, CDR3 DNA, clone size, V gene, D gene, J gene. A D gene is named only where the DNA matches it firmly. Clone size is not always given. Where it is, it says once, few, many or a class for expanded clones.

CDR3aa: CASRDGRGNTGELFF; CDR3nt: TGTGCCAGCAGGGATGGGAGAGGTAACACCGGGGAGCTGTTTTTT; abundance: -; v_gene: TRBV28; d_gene: -; j_gene: TRBJ2-2
CDR3aa: CASSVAGGVIDTQYF; CDR3nt: TGTGCCAGCAGCGTAGCGGGAGGGGTAATAGATACGCAGTATTTT; abundance: many; v_gene: TRBV9; d_gene: TRBD2; j_gene: TRBJ2-3
CDR3aa: CASSLGPALEQYF; CDR3nt: TGCGCCAGCAGCTTGGGGCCGGCACTTGAGCAGTACTTC; abundance: -; v_gene: TRBV5-1; d_gene: -; j_gene: TRBJ2-7
CDR3aa: CASSPYSTTEMETQYF; CDR3nt: TGCGCCAGCAGCCCCTACTCGACTACGGAGATGGAGACCCAGTACTTC; abundance: -; v_gene: TRBV4-1; d_gene: -; j_gene: TRBJ2-5
CDR3aa: CASSPVGTEDSPLHF; CDR3nt: TGTGCCAGCTCACCCGTGGGGACAGAGGATTCACCCCTCCACTTT; abundance: -; v_gene: TRBV18; d_gene: TRBD1; j_gene: TRBJ1-6
CDR3aa: CASSLTGYNEQFF; CDR3nt: TGCGCCAGCAGCTTAACGGGTTACAATGAGCAGTTCTTC; abundance: many; v_gene: TRBV5-1; d_gene: -; j_gene: TRBJ2-1
CDR3aa: CSASRASGRGEQFF; CDR3nt: TGCAGTGCTAGTAGGGCTAGCGGGAGGGGTGAGCAGTTCTTC; abundance: -; v_gene: TRBV20-1; d_gene: TRBD2; j_gene: TRBJ2-1
CDR3aa: CASSPGQNYGYTF; CDR3nt: TGCGCCAGCAGTCCGGGACAAAACTATGGCTACACCTTC; abundance: few; v_gene: TRBV10-1; d_gene: -; j_gene: TRBJ1-2
CDR3aa: CASSQEYSHGYTF; CDR3nt: TGCGCCAGCAGCCAAGAATACAGCCATGGCTACACCTTC; abundance: few; v_gene: TRBV4-1; d_gene: -; j_gene: TRBJ1-2
CDR3aa: CSLRGSGFYTQYF; CDR3nt: TGCAGCCTCCGGGGCAGCGGGTTCTATACGCAGTATTTT; abundance: -; v_gene: TRBV20-1; d_gene: -; j_gene: TRBJ2-3
CDR3aa: CASSQQGGIETQYF; CDR3nt: TGTGCCAGCAGCCAACAGGGTGGAATCGAGACCCAGTACTTC; abundance: -; v_gene: TRBV27; d_gene: -; j_gene: TRBJ2-5
CDR3aa: CASKSASGIRQQQFF; CDR3nt: TGTGCCAGCAAGAGTGCTAGCGGGATCCGACAGCAGCAGTTCTTC; abundance: -; v_gene: TRBV28; d_gene: TRBD2; j_gene: TRBJ2-1
CDR3aa: CASSLPSGRRETQYF; CDR3nt: TGTGCCAGCAGCTTACCCAGCGGGAGACGGGAGACCCAGTACTTC; abundance: many; v_gene: TRBV11-2; d_gene: TRBD2; j_gene: TRBJ2-5
CDR3aa: CASRQWTGGNQPQHF; CDR3nt: TGTGCCAGCAGGCAATGGACAGGGGGCAATCAGCCCCAGCATTTT; abundance: many; v_gene: TRBV12-3/TRBV12-4; d_gene: TRBD1; j_gene: TRBJ1-5
CDR3aa: CATSGADQGMNTEAFF; CDR3nt: TGTGCCACCAGTGGAGCTGATCAGGGGATGAACACTGAAGCTTTCTTT; abundance: -; v_gene: TRBV24-1; d_gene: -; j_gene: TRBJ1-1
CDR3aa: CASSSQGARGNQPQHF; CDR3nt: TGTGCCAGCAGTTCACAGGGGGCGAGAGGTAATCAGCCCCAGCATTTT; abundance: -; v_gene: TRBV28; d_gene: TRBD1; j_gene: TRBJ1-5
CDR3aa: CASSQDRVSYNEQFF; CDR3nt: TGTGCCAGCAGTCAAGACAGGGTGTCCTACAATGAGCAGTTCTTC; abundance: -; v_gene: TRBV6-5; d_gene: TRBD1; j_gene: TRBJ2-1
CDR3aa: CASSEAGPGETQYF; CDR3nt: TGTGCCAGCAGTGAAGCAGGACCGGGGGAGACCCAGTACTTC; abundance: -; v_gene: TRBV12-3/TRBV12-4; d_gene: -; j_gene: TRBJ2-5
CDR3aa: CASSPHLNTEAFF; CDR3nt: TGTGCCAGCAGCCCTCATTTGAACACTGAAGCTTTCTTT; abundance: few; v_gene: TRBV9; d_gene: -; j_gene: TRBJ1-1
CDR3aa: CASSPTRQGRGNEQYF; CDR3nt: TGTGCCAGCAGCCCTACCCGCCAGGGGAGAGGCAACGAGCAGTACTTC; abundance: few; v_gene: TRBV5-4; d_gene: -; j_gene: TRBJ2-7
CDR3aa: CASSVGRTRGSGANVLTF; CDR3nt: TGCGCCAGCAGTGTCGGCAGAACTCGAGGGTCTGGGGCCAACGTCCTGACTTTC; abundance: -; v_gene: TRBV10-2; d_gene: -; j_gene: TRBJ2-6
CDR3aa: CASSFQYQETQYF; CDR3nt: TGTGCCAGCAGTTTCCAATACCAAGAGACCCAGTACTTC; abundance: -; v_gene: TRBV28; d_gene: -; j_gene: TRBJ2-5
CDR3aa: CASSLRTTGETQYF; CDR3nt: TGTGCCAGCAGCCTCCGAACTACCGGCGAGACCCAGTACTTC; abundance: many; v_gene: TRBV3-1; d_gene: -; j_gene: TRBJ2-5
CDR3aa: CASSPMGLAGRGRETQYF; CDR3nt: TGTGCCAGCAGTCCTATGGGACTAGCCGGAAGGGGGAGAGAGACCCAGTACTTC; abundance: -; v_gene: TRBV28; d_gene: TRBD2; j_gene: TRBJ2-5
CDR3aa: CATSSHRNTEAFF; CDR3nt: TGTGCCACCAGTTCCCATAGGAACACTGAAGCTTTCTTT; abundance: few; v_gene: TRBV24-1; d_gene: -; j_gene: TRBJ1-1
CDR3aa: CASRTGVNTIYF; CDR3nt: TGTGCCAGCAGGACAGGGGTTAACACCATATATTTT; abundance: few; v_gene: TRBV12-3/TRBV12-4; d_gene: TRBD1; j_gene: TRBJ1-3
CDR3aa: CASRTVLPYEQYF; CDR3nt: TGTGCCAGCAGAACAGTGCTACCCTACGAGCAGTACTTC; abundance: -; v_gene: TRBV9; d_gene: -; j_gene: TRBJ2-7
CDR3aa: CASSERASGKETQYF; CDR3nt: TGTGCCAGCAGTGAAAGGGCTAGCGGGAAAGAGACCCAGTACTTC; abundance: few; v_gene: TRBV28; d_gene: TRBD2; j_gene: TRBJ2-5
CDR3aa: CASSPPGRGRGDTQYF; CDR3nt: TGTGCCAGCTCACCTCCGGGACGCGGGAGGGGAGATACGCAGTATTTT; abundance: -; v_gene: TRBV18; d_gene: TRBD2; j_gene: TRBJ2-3
CDR3aa: CASAEGQPDEKLFF; CDR3nt: TGTGCCAGCGCCGAGGGACAGCCAGATGAAAAACTGTTTTTT; abundance: medium-sized; v_gene: TRBV28; d_gene: TRBD1; j_gene: TRBJ1-4
CDR3aa: CAISEGTGDNYGYTF; CDR3nt: TGTGCCATCAGTGAGGGGACAGGGGATAACTATGGCTACACCTTC; abundance: many; v_gene: TRBV10-3; d_gene: TRBD1; j_gene: TRBJ1-2
CDR3aa: CASSSDRNYGYTF; CDR3nt: TGTGCCAGCAGCTCGGACAGGAACTATGGCTACACCTTC; abundance: few; v_gene: TRBV13; d_gene: TRBD1; j_gene: TRBJ1-2
CDR3aa: CSARKGSSKETQYF; CDR3nt: TGCAGTGCTAGAAAGGGCAGCTCCAAAGAGACCCAGTACTTC; abundance: -; v_gene: TRBV20-1; d_gene: -; j_gene: TRBJ2-5
CDR3aa: CASSQSGENTEAFF; CDR3nt: TGTGCCAGCAGCCAATCAGGGGAGAACACTGAAGCTTTCTTT; abundance: -; v_gene: TRBV7-3; d_gene: -; j_gene: TRBJ1-1
CDR3aa: CASSPGGPKETQYF; CDR3nt: TGTGCCAGCAGCCCGGGAGGGCCGAAAGAGACCCAGTACTTC; abundance: -; v_gene: TRBV7-3; d_gene: TRBD2; j_gene: TRBJ2-5
CDR3aa: CASSLVAGVLEEQFF; CDR3nt: TGCGCCAGCAGCTTGGTGGCGGGAGTCCTGGAGGAGCAGTTCTTC; abundance: -; v_gene: TRBV5-1; d_gene: TRBD2; j_gene: TRBJ2-1
CDR3aa: CSASPGLAGADTQYF; CDR3nt: TGCAGCGCATCGCCGGGACTAGCGGGTGCAGATACGCAGTATTTT; abundance: -; v_gene: TRBV29-1; d_gene: TRBD2; j_gene: TRBJ2-3
CDR3aa: CASRLTTGDPQHF; CDR3nt: TGTGCCAGCAGGCTTACTACAGGGGACCCCCAGCATTTT; abundance: -; v_gene: TRBV28; d_gene: TRBD1; j_gene: TRBJ1-5
CDR3aa: CASSPQGPGTQYF; CDR3nt: TGTGCCAGCAGTCCACAGGGGCCCGGGACCCAGTACTTC; abundance: -; v_gene: TRBV7-3; d_gene: TRBD1; j_gene: TRBJ2-5
CDR3aa: CASSARGLSPHTDTQYF; CDR3nt: TGTGCCAGCAGCGCCCGGGGACTTTCCCCCCACACAGATACGCAGTATTTT; abundance: -; v_gene: TRBV7-8; d_gene: -; j_gene: TRBJ2-3
CDR3aa: CASSSLASGSQNNEQFF; CDR3nt: TGTGCCAGCAGTTCCCTCGCTAGCGGGAGTCAGAACAATGAGCAGTTCTTC; abundance: many; v_gene: TRBV28; d_gene: TRBD2; j_gene: TRBJ2-1
CDR3aa: CASSLAGAGSRDTQYF; CDR3nt: TGTGCCAGCAGTCTAGCGGGAGCCGGCTCGAGAGATACGCAGTATTTT; abundance: many; v_gene: TRBV28; d_gene: TRBD2; j_gene: TRBJ2-3
CDR3aa: CASSSPQTSGGPRDTQYF; CDR3nt: TGTGCCAGCAGTTCTCCCCAGACTAGCGGGGGGCCACGGGATACGCAGTATTTT; abundance: -; v_gene: TRBV28; d_gene: TRBD2; j_gene: TRBJ2-3
CDR3aa: CAIKEGGNSPLHF; CDR3nt: TGTGCCATCAAGGAGGGTGGGAATTCACCCCTCCACTTT; abundance: few; v_gene: TRBV10-3; d_gene: -; j_gene: TRBJ1-6
CDR3aa: CASSMGVQETQYF; CDR3nt: TGTGCCAGTAGTATGGGGGTACAAGAGACCCAGTACTTC; abundance: once; v_gene: TRBV19; d_gene: -; j_gene: TRBJ2-5
CDR3aa: CASKVRPNTGELFF; CDR3nt: TGTGCCAGCAAAGTGCGCCCGAACACCGGGGAGCTGTTTTTT; abundance: few; v_gene: TRBV9; d_gene: -; j_gene: TRBJ2-2
CDR3aa: CASSIKSPRGLAGSPNSYEQYF; CDR3nt: TGTGCCAGCAGTATCAAGTCCCCTCGAGGACTAGCGGGATCTCCCAACTCCTACGAGCAGTACTTC; abundance: -; v_gene: TRBV27; d_gene: TRBD2; j_gene: TRBJ2-7
CDR3aa: CASSLYGGGAEAFF; CDR3nt: TGTGCCAGCAGTTTATATGGAGGAGGGGCAGAAGCTTTCTTT; abundance: few; v_gene: TRBV28; d_gene: -; j_gene: TRBJ1-1
CDR3aa: CASSEGARGVGEAFF; CDR3nt: TGTGCCAGCAGTGAAGGGGCCAGGGGAGTGGGTGAAGCTTTCTTT; abundance: many; v_gene: TRBV25-1; d_gene: -; j_gene: TRBJ1-1
CDR3aa: CASSKAGMSAGGNQPQHF; CDR3nt: TGTGCCAGTAGTAAGGCGGGTATGTCGGCCGGCGGCAATCAGCCCCAGCATTTT; abundance: many; v_gene: TRBV19; d_gene: -; j_gene: TRBJ1-5